This entry lists 25 T cell receptor beta chains sequenced from one sample in a study of T cell repertoires in cytomegalovirus infection. In TCRdb, the reads were re-called with MiXCR into one record per CDR3 protein. The sample includes 120,000 to 150,000 distinct CDR3 sequences, approximately 5.9% of them seen just once. Sequencing was done on a sample of PBMCs. All receptors come from a human donor in good health (CMV status not recorded). Some clones in this sample may be carry-over from other donors' samples.

This clonotype was counted ten times or more. This chain connects TRBV7-2 to TRBJ2-5; TRBD2 aligns across 9 bases. V lost 2 bases and J lost 2; bases outside the gene matches: 0. The germline CDR1 and CDR2 sequences are SGHTA and FQGNSA. CDR3 length: 14 residues. In nucleotides, the CDR3 is TGTGCCAGCAGCTTACTAGCGGGGCAAGAGACCCAGTACTTC. Amino acid sequence: CASSLLAGQETQYF.

This clonotype was detected ten times or more. This chain uses TRBV7-2 with TRBJ1-4, with TRBD1 matching 9 bases. The trim removed 8 bases at V and 7 bases at J, leaving 11 bases unmatched. This CDR3 has 15 amino acids. CDR1 and CDR2 from the germline V gene are SGHTA and FQGNSA. The CDR3 here is CASLDPGQGTEKLFF. The CDR3, as DNA: TGTGCCAGCCTTGACCCGGGACAGGGAACTGAAAAACTGTTTTTT.

This clonotype was observed at least ten times. The CDR3: CASSPTTNTGELFF. The CDR3 DNA is TGTGCCAGCAGCCCGACAACGAACACCGGGGAGCTGTTTTTT. V usage is TRBV28 and J usage is TRBJ2-2; D gene ambiguous. There are 14 residues in the CDR3. Trimming shortened V by 6 bases and J by 0 bases, and 8 bases separated the two germline ends. Germline lookup yields CDR1 MDHEN and CDR2 SYDVKM.

This chain links TRBV3-1 with TRBJ2-7; D is unclear. Germline CDR1 LGHDT, CDR2 YNNKEL (reference sequence). V lost 5 bases and J lost 2, with 16 bases in between. This CDR3 region has 15 residues. The CDR3 DNA sequence: TGTGCCAGCAGCGAAACAGCTTCACCCGCCTACGAGCAGTACTTC. Translated, it gives CASSETASPAYEQYF.

V gene TRBV2 combines with J gene TRBJ2-3; tentatively, D is TRBD1 or TRBD2 (5 bases each). The germline V gene has CDR1 SNHLY and CDR2 FYNNEI. The ends were cut back, 8 bases at V and 2 bases at J, with 14 bases in the middle. The length of the CDR3 is 14 residues. The CDR3 loop reads CASEGREFTDTQYF. The CDR3 DNA reads as TGTGCCAGCGAGGGCAGGGAGTTCACAGATACGCAGTATTTT.

In this sample, this clonotype turned up many times. J is TRBJ2-3 and V is TRBV7-2; 9 positions agree with TRBD1. This CDR3 comprises 17 residues. Looked up from germline, CDR1 is SGHTA and CDR2 is FQGNSA. Losses at the gene ends were 1 base for V and 6 bases for J; bases not matched to a gene: 11. CDR3 amino acids: CASSLVRTGGIQDTQYF. CDR3 in DNA: TGTGCCAGCAGCTTAGTAAGAACAGGGGGCATCCAGGATACGCAGTATTTT.

Ten or more counts support this clonotype. The rearrangement links TRBV4-2 to TRBJ1-2; 7 bases fit TRBD1. Germline V lookup: CDR1 LGHNA, CDR2 YNFKEQ. With V trimmed by 0 bases and J by 6 bases, 7 bases remained unmatched. CDR3 size: 15 residues. CDR3: CASSQDPGGLHGYTF. The CDR3 DNA reads as TGTGCCAGCAGCCAAGATCCAGGGGGGCTGCATGGCTACACCTTC.

CDR3 protein: CASMEDPNTGELFF. CDR3 nucleotide sequence: TGTGCCAGCATGGAGGACCCGAACACCGGGGAGCTGTTTTTT. The chain links TRBV9 to TRBJ2-2; maybe TRBD2 (5 bases). The CDR3 sequence is 14 residues long. Between the trimmed V and J ends, which lost 6 bases and 0 bases, there was a span of 9 bases. CDR1 is SGDLS, CDR2 YYNGEE, per germline.

This clonotype was seen at least ten times. The chain combines TRBV28 with TRBJ1-2; the D is unclear. CDR1 MDHEN and CDR2 SYDVKM come from the germline V gene. V lost 10 bases and J lost 5, with 14 bases in between. The CDR3 contains 12 residues. The DNA for the CDR3 is TGTGCCACCTGGTTCTCGGGTTATGGCTACACCTTC. Protein product: CATWFSGYGYTF.

This clonotype came up a few times. This chain uses TRBV2 with TRBJ1-5; TRBD1 agrees at 9 bases. V gave up 8 bases and J gave up 10 bases; unmatched junction bases: 9. CDR3 size: 13 residues. CDR1 and CDR2 (germline): SNHLY, FYNNEI. The CDR3 region has the DNA TGTGCCAGCGCCGGGACAGGGTTAAAACCCCAGCATTTT. This translates into CASAGTGLKPQHF.

In this sample, this clonotype turned up many times. The V and J genes are TRBV7-7 and TRBJ2-5; 10 bases map to TRBD2. CDR3 length: 15 amino acids. Germline CDR1 SSHAT, CDR2 FNYEAQ (reference sequence). The V segment lost 4 bases and the J segment 2 bases; nucleotides outside the gene matches: 4. This CDR3 is CASSSGLAPQETQYF. As DNA, the CDR3 is TGTGCCAGCAGCTCGGGACTAGCGCCGCAAGAGACCCAGTACTTC.

This clonotype has at least ten counts. The V gene is TRBV5-4, the J gene TRBJ2-1; 8 nucleotides agree with TRBD2. This CDR3 is built from 16 residues. CDR1 and CDR2 from the germline V gene are SGHNT and YYREEE (reference sequence). After removal of 4 bases from V and 4 bases from J, the junction contained 10 bases not matched to a gene. The CDR3 DNA is TGTGCCAGCAGCCCCGGAGGGGTAGCGGGGTACAATGAGCAGTTCTTC. Protein sequence: CASSPGGVAGYNEQFF.

The table lists this clonotype with a few counts. The chain couples TRBV7-9 to TRBJ2-1; tentatively, D is TRBD1 (6 bases). This CDR3 region has 13 residues. The V gene's germline CDR1 is SEHNR and CDR2 FQNEAQ (reference sequence). Trimming left V 3 bases short and J 5 bases short, with 8 bases between. Written as DNA, the CDR3 is TGTGCCAGCAGCTTCGGGACACACAATGAGCAGTTCTTC. It specifies CASSFGTHNEQFF.

This clonotype was detected many times. The chain recombines TRBV7-2 with TRBJ2-3; 9 bases line up with TRBD2. The CDR3 spans 15 residues. Germline CDR1 reads SGHTA; CDR2 reads FQGNSA. V trimming: 3 bases; J trimming: 3 bases; junction bases outside the gene matches: 4. CDR3 in DNA: TGTGCCAGCAGCTTGGGCGGGGGGGCAACAGATACGCAGTATTTT. The encoded protein is CASSLGGGATDTQYF.

The rearrangement joins TRBV6-1 to TRBJ2-3, with 8 bases lining up with TRBD1. The CDR3 runs to 16 residues. Trimming took 3 bases from V and 4 from J; bases not matched to a gene: 9. CDR1 is MNHNS and CDR2 is SASEGT in the germline V gene. The CDR3 is CASSDFFGQGADTQYF. CDR3 coding DNA: TGTGCCAGCAGTGATTTTTTTGGACAGGGCGCAGATACGCAGTATTTT.

This clonotype was seen at least ten times. The chain couples TRBV7-2 to TRBJ1-4, with D maybe TRBD1 (6 bases). Trimming took 4 bases from V and 5 from J, leaving 17 bases between them. This CDR3 region has 16 residues. CDR1 and CDR2 (germline): SGHTA, FQGNSA. The CDR3 is CASSSLKTGPNEKLFF. DNA of the CDR3: TGTGCCAGCAGCTCTTTAAAAACAGGGCCAAATGAAAAACTGTTTTTT.

This chain links TRBV20-1 with TRBJ1-6; 7 nucleotides line up with TRBD1. The CDR3 is 14 residues long. CDR1 and CDR2 from the germline V gene are DFQATT and SNEGSKA (reference sequence). J was trimmed by 7 bases and V by 5 bases; bases with no gene match: 8. Written as DNA, the CDR3 is TGCAGTGCTCGTACAGGGGATGAAAATTCACCCCTCCACTTT. It specifies CSARTGDENSPLHF.

There are many counts of this clonotype. V and J are TRBV12-3 or TRBV12-4 and TRBJ1-6, with D uncertain. The CDR3 spans 11 residues. Trimming pared 3 bases from V and 10 bases from J, leaving 4 bases between. The CDR3 coding sequence is TGTGCCAGCAGTTTTCAGTCACCCCTCCACTTT. Translating it yields CASSFQSPLHF.

This clonotype came up a few times. J is TRBJ2-5 and V is TRBV29-1; 7 nucleotides line up with TRBD2. The V segment lost 5 bases and the J segment 2 bases; nucleotides outside the gene matches: 5. CDR3 length: 13 residues. Germline CDR1 reads SQVTM; CDR2 reads ANQGSEA. The CDR3 DNA reads TGCAGCGTTTGCGGGGGTTTACAAGAGACCCAGTACTTC. It yields the protein CSVCGGLQETQYF.

This clonotype was recorded at least ten times. V is TRBV20-1 and J is TRBJ1-1; D uncertain. This CDR3 spans 14 amino acids. Germline CDR1 DFQATT, CDR2 SNEGSKA (reference sequence). The V end lost 2 bases, the J end lost 1 base, and 11 bases lay between the germline ends. CDR3 sequence: CSARSTPGNTEAFF. The CDR3 region has the DNA TGCAGTGCTAGATCTACCCCAGGGAACACTGAAGCTTTCTTT.

In this sample, this clonotype turned up a few times. J is TRBJ2-3 and V is TRBV9; no clear D. The germline CDR1 and CDR2 sequences are SGDLS and YYNGEE. CDR3 length equals 15 residues. Trimming removed 0 bases at V and 0 bases at J, with 8 bases between. The CDR3 loop is CASSVALRSTDTQYF. For the CDR3, the DNA is TGTGCCAGCAGCGTAGCTCTACGGAGCACAGATACGCAGTATTTT.

In this sample, this clonotype turned up many times. This rearrangement joins TRBV7-2 to TRBJ2-7, with a possible D match to TRBD1 (5 bases). V was trimmed by 5 bases and J by 5 bases, leaving 19 bases between them. This CDR3 comprises 15 residues. Germline V gene lookup returns CDR1 SGHTA and CDR2 FQGNSA. The CDR3 coding sequence is TGTGCCAGCAGCCCACCCCCGGCAGGGATACACGAGCAGTACTTC. This sequence encodes CASSPPPAGIHEQYF.

Ten or more counts support this clonotype. V gene TRBV5-6 combines with J gene TRBJ2-6; tentatively, D is TRBD2 (5 bases). CDR1 is SGHDT and CDR2 is YYEEEE in the germline V gene. V was pared by 8 bases and J by 0 bases, with 12 bases between. This CDR3 spans 15 amino acids. In DNA form, the CDR3 reads TGTGCCAGTGATCTCGGGGACTCTGGGGCCAACGTCCTGACTTTC. This sequence encodes CASDLGDSGANVLTF.

A few counts support this clonotype. The V call is TRBV4-1, the J call TRBJ1-5; 7 bases agree with TRBD1. The junction had 14 bases not matched to a gene; V was cut back by 4 bases and J by 5 bases. In germline, CDR1 is MGHRA, CDR2 YSYEKL. This CDR3 is built from 17 residues. The chain's CDR3 is CASSPGTGDKLDQPQHF. DNA for the CDR3: TGCGCCAGCAGCCCCGGAACAGGGGATAAGTTGGATCAGCCCCAGCATTTT.

The table lists this clonotype with many counts. The chain employs TRBV28 and TRBJ1-4, with 11 bases lining up with TRBD1. Germline CDR1 MDHEN, CDR2 SYDVKM. This CDR3 is built from 16 residues. The ends lost 5 bases at V and 7 bases at J; junction bases unmatched: 9. CDR3 bases: TGTGCCAGCAGTCTATCAGACGGGACAGGGGGTGAAAAACTGTTTTTT. This encodes CASSLSDGTGGEKLFF.